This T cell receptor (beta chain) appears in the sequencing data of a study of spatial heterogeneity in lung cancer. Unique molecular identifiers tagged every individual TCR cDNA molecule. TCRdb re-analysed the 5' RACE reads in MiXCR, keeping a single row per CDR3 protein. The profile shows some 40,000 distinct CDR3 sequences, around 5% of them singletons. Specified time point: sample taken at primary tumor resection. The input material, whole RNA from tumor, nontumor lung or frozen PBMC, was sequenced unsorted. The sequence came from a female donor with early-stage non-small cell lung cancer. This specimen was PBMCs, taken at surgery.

CDR3 bases: TGTGCCAGTAGTCTCGGGACTAGCGGGGGGGCCGAGCAGTACTTC. Encoded protein: CASSLGTSGGAEQYF. The chain joins TRBV19 to TRBJ2-7; 16 nucleotides align to TRBD2. This CDR3 has 15 residues. V lost 5 bases and J lost 6; bases outside the gene matches: 4. The germline gives CDR1 LNHDA, CDR2 SQIVND (reference sequence).